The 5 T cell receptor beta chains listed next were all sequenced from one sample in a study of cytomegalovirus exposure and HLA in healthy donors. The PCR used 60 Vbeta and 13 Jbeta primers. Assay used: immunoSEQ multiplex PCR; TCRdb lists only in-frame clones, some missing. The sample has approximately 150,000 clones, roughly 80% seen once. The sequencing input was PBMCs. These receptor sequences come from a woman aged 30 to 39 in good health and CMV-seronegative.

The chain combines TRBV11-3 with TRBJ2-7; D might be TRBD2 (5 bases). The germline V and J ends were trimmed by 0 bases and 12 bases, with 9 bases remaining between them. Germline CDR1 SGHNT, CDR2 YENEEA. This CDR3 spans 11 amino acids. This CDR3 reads CASSLESGSYF. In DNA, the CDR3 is TGTGCCAGCAGCTTAGAAAGCGGTTCGTACTTC. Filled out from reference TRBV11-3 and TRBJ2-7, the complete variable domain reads EAGVVQSPRYKIIEKKQPVAFWCNPISGHNTLYWYLQNLGQGPELLIRYENEEAVDDSQLPKDRFSAERLKGVDSTLKIQPAELGDSAVYLCASSLESGSYFGPGTRLTVT.

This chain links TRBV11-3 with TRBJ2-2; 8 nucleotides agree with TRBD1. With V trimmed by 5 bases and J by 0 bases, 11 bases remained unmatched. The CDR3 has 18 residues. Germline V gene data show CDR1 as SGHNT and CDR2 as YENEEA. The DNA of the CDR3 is TGTGCCAGCAGCACTAGGGACAGGAGGGTCGCGAACACCGGGGAGCTGTTTTTT. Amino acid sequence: CASSTRDRRVANTGELFF. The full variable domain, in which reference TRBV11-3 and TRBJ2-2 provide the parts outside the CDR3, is EAGVVQSPRYKIIEKKQPVAFWCNPISGHNTLYWYLQNLGQGPELLIRYENEEAVDDSQLPKDRFSAERLKGVDSTLKIQPAELGDSAVYLCASSTRDRRVANTGELFFGEGSRLTVL.

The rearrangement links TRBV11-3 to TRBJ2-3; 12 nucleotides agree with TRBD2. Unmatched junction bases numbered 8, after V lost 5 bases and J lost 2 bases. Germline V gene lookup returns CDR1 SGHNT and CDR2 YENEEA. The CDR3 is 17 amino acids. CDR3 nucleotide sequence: TGTGCCAGCAGCACCCGGACTAGCGGGGAGAACACAGATACGCAGTATTTT. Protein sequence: CASSTRTSGENTDTQYF.

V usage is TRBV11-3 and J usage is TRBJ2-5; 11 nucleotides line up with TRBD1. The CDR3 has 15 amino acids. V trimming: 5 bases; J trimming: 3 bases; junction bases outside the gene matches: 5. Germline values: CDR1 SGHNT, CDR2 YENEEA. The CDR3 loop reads CASSIRGQGEETQYF. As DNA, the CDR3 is TGTGCCAGCAGCATTCGGGGACAGGGGGAAGAGACCCAGTACTTC.

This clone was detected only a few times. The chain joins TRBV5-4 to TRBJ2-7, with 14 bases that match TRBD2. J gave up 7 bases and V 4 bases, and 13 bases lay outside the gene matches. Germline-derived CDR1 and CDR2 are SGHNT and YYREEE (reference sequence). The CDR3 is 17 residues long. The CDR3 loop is CASSLGLAGALRREQYF. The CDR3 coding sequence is TGTGCCAGCAGCCTGGGACTAGCGGGGGCGCTACGGAGGGAGCAGTACTTC.